This is a list of T cell receptor beta chains from one sample in a study of early T cells in non-severe SARS-CoV-2 infection. TCRdb re-called the 5' RACE reads through MiXCR, storing one row per CDR3 protein. The sample lists approximately 69,000 distinct CDR3 sequences, roughly 11% seen once, with 5.7% in the top ten. The starting material was whole blood, obtained at baseline. The source of these receptors is an adult who was a healthcare worker with PCR-confirmed SARS-CoV-2 infection or an uninfected control (not recorded which). Each CDR3 is given with its conserved first and last residue. The D gene is left open where the match is weak. A clone size is listed for some rows: how often the clone was seen (once, few, many), or a class if it is expanded.

d_gene,abundance,j_gene,v_gene,CDR3aa,CDR3nt
-,many,TRBJ2-3,TRBV11-1,CASSPNWGSDTQYF,TGTGCCAGCAGCCCAAACTGGGGCTCAGATACGCAGTATTTT
TRBD1,few,TRBJ2-5,TRBV12-3/TRBV12-4,CASSFWGQGQETQYF,TGTGCCAGCAGTTTCTGGGGACAGGGTCAGGAGACCCAGTACTTC
TRBD1,many,TRBJ2-3,TRBV12-3/TRBV12-4,CASSLVWDRLSFSGTDTQYF,TGTGCCAGCAGTTTAGTATGGGACAGGCTTTCGTTTTCGGGCACAGATACGCAGTATTTT
-,many,TRBJ1-2,TRBV7-9,CASSLKGLTFYGYTF,TGTGCCAGCAGCTTAAAGGGACTCACCTTCTATGGCTACACCTTC
-,-,TRBJ2-1,TRBV7-2,CASSGRADNEQFF,TGTGCCAGCAGCGGCAGGGCGGACAATGAGCAGTTCTTC
-,many,TRBJ1-6,TRBV9,CASSVRGDNSPLHF,TGTGCCAGCAGCGTACGTGGGGATAATTCACCCCTCCACTTT
-,-,TRBJ2-1,TRBV9,CASSVEPGISYNEQFF,TGTGCCAGCAGCGTAGAACCAGGGATCTCCTACAATGAGCAGTTCTTC
TRBD1,-,TRBJ2-5,TRBV5-1,CASSTGQGATVQETQYF,TGCGCCAGCAGCACTGGACAGGGGGCCACCGTCCAAGAGACCCAGTACTTC
-,-,TRBJ2-2,TRBV7-7,CASSAARDRRTGELFF,TGTGCCAGCAGCGCCGCCCGGGACCGCCGCACCGGGGAGCTGTTTTTT
TRBD2,few,TRBJ2-3,TRBV3-1,CASSQTGLAADTQYF,TGTGCCAGCAGCCAGACGGGACTAGCGGCAGATACGCAGTATTTT
-,-,TRBJ2-2,TRBV6-6,CASKGRGTGELFF,TGTGCCAGCAAGGGGCGGGGCACCGGGGAGCTGTTTTTT
-,many,TRBJ2-3,TRBV12-3/TRBV12-4,CASSRDMTADTQYF,TGTGCCAGCAGTCGGGACATGACGGCAGATACGCAGTATTTT
-,-,TRBJ1-5,TRBV18,CASSPSQVGFVNQPQHF,TGTGCCAGCTCACCATCGCAGGTAGGATTCGTCAATCAGCCCCAGCATTTT
TRBD2,-,TRBJ2-7,TRBV7-3,CASSPGATSDEQYF,TGTGCCAGCAGCCCGGGGGCGACTAGCGACGAGCAGTACTTC
-,many,TRBJ2-2,TRBV5-1,CASSLGTGITGELFF,TGCGCCAGCAGCCTAGGCACAGGGATCACCGGGGAGCTGTTTTTT
TRBD2,few,TRBJ2-3,TRBV11-3,CASSLSRSSGSWEDTQYF,TGTGCCAGCAGCTTATCTCGGTCTAGCGGGAGTTGGGAAGATACGCAGTATTTT
TRBD1,-,TRBJ2-7,TRBV12-3/TRBV12-4,CASSLLGTGYRYEQYF,TGTGCCAGCAGCCTATTAGGGACAGGGTATCGTTACGAGCAGTACTTC
TRBD1,few,TRBJ2-1,TRBV27,CASSFWPGGNNEQFF,TGTGCCAGCAGTTTTTGGCCAGGGGGCAATAATGAGCAGTTCTTC
TRBD2,-,TRBJ2-1,TRBV29-1,CSVPTSGFYNEQFF,TGCAGCGTGCCCACTAGCGGGTTCTACAATGAGCAGTTCTTC
-,many,TRBJ1-2,TRBV7-3,CASSLLPNYGYTF,TGTGCCAGCAGCTTACTGCCTAACTATGGCTACACCTTC
-,many,TRBJ2-7,TRBV30,CAWKTGPYEQYF,TGTGCCTGGAAAACAGGGCCCTACGAGCAGTACTTC
-,many,TRBJ1-5,TRBV19,CASSIDPLSNQPQHF,TGTGCCAGTAGTATAGATCCGCTTAGCAATCAGCCCCAGCATTTT
TRBD2,many,TRBJ2-1,TRBV7-2,CASSFPAGTSASSAQFF,TGTGCCAGCAGCTTTCCCGCCGGGACTAGTGCTTCGAGTGCCCAGTTCTTC
TRBD1,-,TRBJ2-7,TRBV2,CASSRDSLNEQYF,TGTGCCAGCAGCCGGGACAGTCTCAACGAGCAGTACTTC
TRBD1,many,TRBJ2-3,TRBV10-3,CAISGGQGGTDTQYF,TGTGCCATCAGCGGAGGACAGGGCGGCACAGATACGCAGTATTTT
-,-,TRBJ1-6,TRBV19,CASSQNRDGNSPLHF,TGTGCCAGTAGTCAAAACCGGGACGGTAATTCACCCCTCCACTTT
-,many,TRBJ2-5,TRBV5-6,CASSLAGRGQETQYF,TGTGCCAGCAGCTTGGCTGGCAGGGGACAAGAGACCCAGTACTTC
TRBD1,many,TRBJ1-3,TRBV9,CASSGQGILSSGNTIYF,TGTGCCAGCAGTGGACAGGGAATACTAAGCTCTGGAAACACCATATATTTT
TRBD2,-,TRBJ2-3,TRBV29-1,CSVIAGVNTQYF,TGCAGCGTAATAGCGGGAGTAAATACGCAGTATTTT
-,few,TRBJ1-5,TRBV10-3,CAISESFVEPQHF,TGTGCCATCAGTGAGAGTTTTGTAGAGCCCCAGCATTTT
-,-,TRBJ1-2,TRBV7-9,CASTLGSNYGYTF,TGTGCCAGCACCCTAGGGTCTAACTATGGCTACACCTTC
-,-,TRBJ1-2,TRBV7-2,CASSGRANYGYTF,TGTGCCAGCTCGGGCAGGGCCAACTATGGCTACACCTTC
-,-,TRBJ2-2,TRBV4-3,CASSQILSTTGELFF,TGCGCCAGCAGCCAGATTTTGTCTACCACCGGGGAGCTGTTTTTT
-,few,TRBJ1-6,TRBV4-1,CASSPLPGSPLHF,TGCGCCAGCAGCCCCCTCCCAGGATCACCCCTCCACTTT
-,-,TRBJ2-1,TRBV4-3,CASSRARGEDEQFF,TGCGCCAGCAGCCGTGCTAGGGGTGAAGATGAGCAGTTCTTC
-,once,TRBJ2-7,TRBV4-1,CASSQEAAAYEQYF,TGCGCCAGCAGCCAAGAGGCGGCAGCATACGAGCAGTACTTC
-,-,TRBJ2-1,TRBV7-9,CASSHNIATSYNEQFF,TGTGCCAGCAGCCATAATATAGCGACCTCCTACAATGAGCAGTTCTTC
TRBD2,few,TRBJ2-3,TRBV12-3/TRBV12-4,CASTTESGGAGPDTQYF,TGTGCCAGCACCACCGAATCCGGGGGGGCGGGTCCTGATACGCAGTATTTT
TRBD2,many,TRBJ2-5,TRBV6-6,CASSYETSGRETQYF,TGTGCCAGCAGTTACGAGACTAGCGGCAGGGAGACCCAGTACTTC
-,few,TRBJ1-5,TRBV30,CAWSVLAEHQPQHF,TGTGCCTGGAGTGTGTTGGCAGAACATCAGCCCCAGCATTTT
TRBD1,-,TRBJ2-2,TRBV29-1,CSVSSGTGAGELFF,TGCAGCGTTTCGTCCGGGACAGGGGCCGGGGAGCTGTTTTTT
-,-,TRBJ2-2,TRBV7-2,CASSLTSHPAPGELFF,TGTGCCAGCAGCCTGACCTCCCACCCCGCCCCCGGGGAGCTGTTTTTT
-,few,TRBJ1-1,TRBV5-1,CASSPDGHKNTEAFF,TGCGCCAGCAGCCCAGACGGACACAAGAACACTGAAGCTTTCTTT
-,few,TRBJ2-3,TRBV18,CASSPFGEAGTDTQYF,TGTGCCAGCTCACCATTTGGGGAGGCCGGGACAGATACGCAGTATTTT
-,-,TRBJ2-4,TRBV25-1,CASQGTGFGIQYF,TGTGCCAGCCAAGGGACGGGGTTTGGCATTCAGTACTTC
TRBD1,few,TRBJ1-4,TRBV5-1,CASSTGQGAIPTNEKLFF,TGCGCCAGCAGCACGGGACAGGGGGCGATACCAACTAATGAAAAACTGTTTTTT
-,few,TRBJ1-5,TRBV30,CAWSRGGQPQHF,TGTGCCTGGAGTAGGGGAGGTCAGCCCCAGCATTTT
-,many,TRBJ2-7,TRBV4-3,CASSQNVLYYEQYF,TGCGCCAGCAGCCAAAATGTGCTCTACTACGAGCAGTACTTC
-,-,TRBJ2-3,TRBV3-2,CASSPHRTSGRASCGDTQYF,TGTGCCAGCAGCCCCCACCGGACTAGCGGGAGGGCCTCTTGTGGAGATACGCAGTATTTT
-,few,TRBJ2-7,TRBV9,CASSVGGGPGSYEQYF,TGTGCCAGCAGCGTAGGTGGAGGCCCAGGCTCCTACGAGCAGTACTTC
-,few,TRBJ1-1,TRBV7-8,CASSLFLGKTEAFF,TGTGCCAGCAGCTTGTTTTTGGGAAAAACTGAAGCTTTCTTT
TRBD1,-,TRBJ1-6,TRBV6-5,CASSARQGSAWSPLHF,TGTGCCAGCAGTGCCCGACAGGGATCCGCTTGGTCACCCCTCCACTTT
TRBD2,few,TRBJ2-3,TRBV2,CASSLGASGSGDTQYF,TGTGCCAGCAGCCTAGGGGCTAGCGGGAGTGGGGATACGCAGTATTTT
-,few,TRBJ2-4,TRBV11-2,CASSSLNIQYF,TGTGCCAGCAGCTCCTTAAACATTCAGTACTTC
-,many,TRBJ2-2,TRBV7-3,CASSLYQEPTGELFF,TGTGCCAGCAGCTTATATCAGGAACCCACCGGGGAGCTGTTTTTT
-,many,TRBJ1-1,TRBV30,CAWWRGRTEAFF,TGTGCCTGGTGGCGGGGGCGCACTGAAGCTTTCTTT
TRBD2,-,TRBJ2-2,TRBV7-7,CASSLGRTSTGELFF,TGTGCCAGCAGCTTAGGGAGGACTAGCACCGGGGAGCTGTTTTTT
TRBD2,-,TRBJ2-3,TRBV28,CASYGAGGTDTQYF,TGTGCCAGCTATGGAGCGGGGGGCACAGATACGCAGTATTTT
-,-,TRBJ2-3,TRBV3-1,CASSQLGAYTDTQYF,TGTGCCAGCAGCCAGCTGGGGGCTTACACAGATACGCAGTATTTT